The T cell receptor (beta chain) described here comes from a study of neurological immune-mediated disorders. The overall study: Secondary progressive disease was present in 3, and relapsing-remitting disease in about 30, of the approximately 35 multiple sclerosis patients.

Study-level points and caveats: With the multiple sclerosis repertoire cluster, none of the clinical or MRI features showed an association.

The V and J ends lost 0 bases and 4 bases, in that order; junction bases with no gene match: 8. In germline, CDR1 is SGHRS, CDR2 YFSETQ. This CDR3 is 17 amino acids long. Using its own MiXCR run on the 5' RACE reads, TCRdb lists one record per CDR3 protein. In the table there are tens of thousands of distinct CDR3 sequences, 3.5% to 4.5% of which are singletons. In its sample, this clonotype was seen many times. What it binds is unknown. The clonotype comes from a woman aged 50 to 60 with multiple sclerosis. The genes are TRBV5-1 and TRBJ2-2; 8 bases match TRBD1. The sample was PBMCs. The CDR3 DNA reads TGCGCCAGCAGCTTGGCCCGGCAGGGGGCTAGCACCGGGGAGCTGTTTTTT. Protein: CASSLARQGASTGELFF.